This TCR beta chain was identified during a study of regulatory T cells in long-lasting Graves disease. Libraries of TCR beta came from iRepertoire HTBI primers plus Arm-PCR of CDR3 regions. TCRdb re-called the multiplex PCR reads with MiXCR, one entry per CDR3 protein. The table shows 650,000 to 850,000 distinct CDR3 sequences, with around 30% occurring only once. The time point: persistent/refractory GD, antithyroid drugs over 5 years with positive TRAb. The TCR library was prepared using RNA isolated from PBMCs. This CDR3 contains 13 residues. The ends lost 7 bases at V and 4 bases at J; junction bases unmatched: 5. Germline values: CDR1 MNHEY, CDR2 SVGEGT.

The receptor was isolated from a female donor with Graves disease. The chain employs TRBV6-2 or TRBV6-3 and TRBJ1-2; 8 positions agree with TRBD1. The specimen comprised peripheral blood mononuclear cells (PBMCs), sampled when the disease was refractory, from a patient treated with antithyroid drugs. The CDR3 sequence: CASTTDRAYGYTF. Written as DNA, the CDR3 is TGTGCCAGCACTACGGACAGGGCCTATGGCTACACCTTC.